These 12 T cell receptor beta chains came from one sample sequenced in a study of response to subunit inactivated influenza vaccine. MiXCR, applied by TCRdb to the RT-PCR reads, yields one record per CDR3 protein. Here the sample spans over 650,000 distinct CDR3 sequences, roughly 18% being singletons. The sample was PBMCs from blood, taken about 5 days after vaccination. These receptor sequences come from a man aged 50-60 years who received an inactivated influenza vaccine.

The gene calls are TRBV7-2 and TRBJ2-7; tentative D call: TRBD1 (6 bases). V lost 7 bases, J lost 0 bases, and 16 bases lay in between. Germline values: CDR1 SGHTA, CDR2 FQGNSA. This CDR3 has 15 amino acids. CDR3 residues: CASTLDSYSSYEQYF. The CDR3 region has the DNA TGTGCCAGCACACTGGACAGTTACAGCTCCTACGAGCAGTACTTC.

The DNA for the CDR3 is TGTGCCAGCAGCTTAGGGGCTAAAGCGTCCACCGGGGAGCTGTTTTTT. Translating it yields CASSLGAKASTGELFF. The chain carries TRBV7-8 and TRBJ2-2; D is undetermined. The germline V gene has CDR1 SGHVS and CDR2 FQNEAQ. This CDR3 spans 16 amino acids. V shed 1 base and J shed 4 bases, with 13 bases lying between them.

This chain connects TRBV6-5 to TRBJ1-2; D remains unclear. Germline values: CDR1 MNHEY, CDR2 SVGAGI. V lost 2 bases, J lost 2 bases, and 6 bases lay in between. The CDR3 is 13 residues long. CDR3 residues: CASSYVGNYGYTF. The DNA for the CDR3 is TGTGCCAGCAGTTACGTAGGGAACTATGGCTACACCTTC.

The chain joins TRBV2 to TRBJ1-5, with 11 positions matching TRBD1. V was clipped by 7 bases and J by 7 bases; unmatched bases: 9. The CDR3 loop spans 15 amino acids. Per germline, CDR1 SNHLY and CDR2 FYNNEI. The CDR3 DNA is TGTGCCAGCACCCGGGACAGGGGGTGGAAACAGCCCCAGCATTTT. This sequence encodes CASTRDRGWKQPQHF.

This clonotype was counted many times. The chain recombines TRBV18 with TRBJ2-7; 12 nucleotides align to TRBD2. The germline gives CDR1 KGHSH, CDR2 LQKENI. The CDR3 sequence is 15 residues long. Germline trimming cut 3 bases from V and 2 bases from J; bases unmatched to any gene: 2. The chain's CDR3 is CASSPWTSGTYEQYF. The CDR3, as DNA: TGTGCCAGCTCACCGTGGACTAGCGGGACCTACGAGCAGTACTTC.

As regards this clonotype: A much larger clonotype is one base distant, so this may be a read error. V gene TRBV25-1 combines with J gene TRBJ2-5, with D perhaps assigned TRBD1 or TRBD2 (5 bases each). Germline V CDR1 and CDR2: MGHDK, SYGVNS. This CDR3 is built from 13 residues. V lost 6 bases and J 1 base, leaving 9 bases between the germline ends. CDR3 sequence reads: CASRPGPQETQYF. In DNA, the CDR3 is TGTGCCAGCAGACCGGGACCCCAAGAGACCCAGTACTTC.

This chain connects TRBV20-1 to TRBJ2-1; TRBD2 matches at 15 bases. The J segment lost 6 bases and the V segment lost 2 bases, leaving 17 bases of the junction unmatched. Germline CDR1 reads DFQATT; CDR2 reads SNEGSKA (reference sequence). This CDR3 is built from 20 residues. For the CDR3, the DNA is TGCAGTGCTAGAACCGGACTAGCGGGAGGGCCAGATCATAATTTCAATGAGCAGTTCTTC. It encodes CSARTGLAGGPDHNFNEQFF.

There are a few counts of this clonotype. This chain joins TRBV5-4 and TRBJ2-5; D remains unclear. The CDR3 spans 13 residues. The germline V gene encodes CDR1 SGHNT and CDR2 YYREEE (reference sequence). The V end was cut by 0 bases, the J end by 2 bases, with 5 bases between. This chain's CDR3 is CASSLAEQETQYF. CDR3 DNA: TGTGCCAGCAGCTTGGCCGAACAAGAGACCCAGTACTTC.

This clonotype has more than one count but fewer than ten. The chain carries TRBV2 and TRBJ1-5; no definite D call. CDR3 length: 13 amino acids. The V and J ends lost 6 bases and 4 bases respectively, with 10 bases between them. Germline CDR1 is SNHLY and CDR2 is FYNNEI. The CDR3 coding sequence is TGTGCCAGCAGCGGTAGAAGGAATCAGCCCCAGCATTTT. Its protein product is CASSGRRNQPQHF.

The sample holds a few counts of this clonotype. This chain uses TRBV29-1 with TRBJ2-7, with D possibly TRBD1 on 6 matching bases. The CDR3 length is 12 residues. The V end was cut by 5 bases, the J end by 2 bases, with 10 bases between. Germline V lookup: CDR1 SQVTM, CDR2 ANQGSEA. Here the CDR3 DNA reads TGCAGCGTTCGGGACATCCCCTACGAGCAGTACTTC. Translation: CSVRDIPYEQYF.

V gene TRBV20-1 combines with J gene TRBJ2-3; 11 bases line up with TRBD2. The germline V gene has CDR1 DFQATT and CDR2 SNEGSKA (reference sequence). The CDR3 sequence is 14 residues long. V was clipped by 6 bases and J by 6 bases; unmatched bases: 8. CDR3 DNA sequence: TGCAGTGCAGTAGCGGGAGGGCCGTCGGATACGCAGTATTTT. Its translation is CSAVAGGPSDTQYF.

The genes are TRBV24-1 and TRBJ2-2; 7 nucleotides match TRBD2. The J segment lost 0 bases and the V segment lost 6 bases, leaving 6 bases of the junction unmatched. Per the germline V gene, CDR1 is KGHDR and CDR2 is SFDVKD. CDR3 size: 16 residues. The CDR3 reads CATSPAGVTNTGELFF. DNA for the CDR3: TGTGCCACCAGTCCGGCGGGAGTTACGAACACCGGGGAGCTGTTTTTT.